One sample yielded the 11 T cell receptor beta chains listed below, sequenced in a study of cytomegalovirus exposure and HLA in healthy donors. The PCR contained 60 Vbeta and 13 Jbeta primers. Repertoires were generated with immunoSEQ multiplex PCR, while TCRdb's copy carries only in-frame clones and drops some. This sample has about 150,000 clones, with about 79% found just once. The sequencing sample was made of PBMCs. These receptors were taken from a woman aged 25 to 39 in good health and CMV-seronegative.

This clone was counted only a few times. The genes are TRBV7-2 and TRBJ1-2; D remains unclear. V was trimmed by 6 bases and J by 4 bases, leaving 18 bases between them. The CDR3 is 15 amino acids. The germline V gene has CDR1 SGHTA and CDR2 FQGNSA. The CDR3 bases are TGTGCCAGCAGTGACTATGGACCTTTCGGCTATGGCTACACCTTC. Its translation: CASSDYGPFGYGYTF. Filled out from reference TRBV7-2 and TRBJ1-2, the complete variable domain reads GAGVSQSPSNKVTEKGKDVELRCDPISGHTALYWYRQSLGQGLEFLIYFQGNSAPDKSGLPSDRFSAERTGGSVSTLTIQRTQQEDSAVYLCASSDYGPFGYGYTFGSGTRLTVV.

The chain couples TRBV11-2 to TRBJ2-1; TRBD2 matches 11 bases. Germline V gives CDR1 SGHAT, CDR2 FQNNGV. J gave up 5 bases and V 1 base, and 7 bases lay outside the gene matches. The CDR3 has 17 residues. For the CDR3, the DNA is TGTGCCAGCAGCTTAGGAGTCTTAGCGGGGGGGCACAATGAGCAGTTCTTC. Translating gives CASSLGVLAGGHNEQFF.

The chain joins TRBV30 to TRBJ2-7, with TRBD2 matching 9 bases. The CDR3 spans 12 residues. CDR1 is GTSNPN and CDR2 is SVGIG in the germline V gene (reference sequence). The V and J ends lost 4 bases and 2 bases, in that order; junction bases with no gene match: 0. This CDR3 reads CAWTSGAYEQYF. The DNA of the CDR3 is TGTGCCTGGACTAGCGGGGCCTACGAGCAGTACTTC. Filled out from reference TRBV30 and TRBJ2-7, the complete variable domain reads SQTIHQWPATLVQPVGSPLSLECTVEGTSNPNLYWYRQAAGRGLQLLFYSVGIGQISSEVPQNLSASRPQDRQFILSSKKLLLSDSGFYLCAWTSGAYEQYFGPGTRLTVT.

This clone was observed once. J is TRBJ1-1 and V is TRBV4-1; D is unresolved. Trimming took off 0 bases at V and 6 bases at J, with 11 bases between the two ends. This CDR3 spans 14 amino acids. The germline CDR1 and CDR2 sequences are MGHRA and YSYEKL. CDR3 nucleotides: TGCGCCAGCAGCCAAGATATCCCCTCTCCTGAAGCTTTCTTT. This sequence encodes CASSQDIPSPEAFF.

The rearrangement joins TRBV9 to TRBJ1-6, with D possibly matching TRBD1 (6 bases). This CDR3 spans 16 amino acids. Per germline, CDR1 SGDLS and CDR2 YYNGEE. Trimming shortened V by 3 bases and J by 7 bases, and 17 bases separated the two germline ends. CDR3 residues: CASSAAGGAGNSPLHF. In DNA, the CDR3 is TGTGCCAGCAGCGCCGCGGGGGGCGCAGGGAATTCACCCCTCCACTTT. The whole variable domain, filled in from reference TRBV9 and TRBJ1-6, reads DSGVTQTPKHLITATGQRVTLRCSPRSGDLSVYWYQQSLDQGLQFLIQYYNGEERAKGNILERFSAQQFPDLHSELNLSSLELGDSALYFCASSAAGGAGNSPLHFGNGTRLTVT.

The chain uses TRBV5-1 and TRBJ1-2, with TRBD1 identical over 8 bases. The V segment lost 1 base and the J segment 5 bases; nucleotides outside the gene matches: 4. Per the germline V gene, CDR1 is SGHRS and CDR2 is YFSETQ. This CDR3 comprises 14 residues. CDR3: CASSLYTGGYGYTF. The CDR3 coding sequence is TGCGCCAGCAGCTTGTACACAGGGGGGTATGGCTACACCTTC.

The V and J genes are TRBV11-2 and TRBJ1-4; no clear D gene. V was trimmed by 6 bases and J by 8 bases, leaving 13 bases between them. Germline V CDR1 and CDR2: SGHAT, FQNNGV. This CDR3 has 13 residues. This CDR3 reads CASSPSLEEKLFF. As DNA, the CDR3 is TGTGCCAGCAGTCCCAGTTTGGAGGAAAAACTGTTTTTT.

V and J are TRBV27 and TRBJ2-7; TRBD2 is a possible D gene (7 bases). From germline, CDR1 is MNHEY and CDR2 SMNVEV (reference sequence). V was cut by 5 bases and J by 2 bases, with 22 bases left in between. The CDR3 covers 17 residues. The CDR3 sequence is CASSLTGEGGLAYEQYF. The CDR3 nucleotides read TGTGCCAGCAGTCTAACTGGGGAGGGGGGGCTCGCCTACGAGCAGTACTTC.

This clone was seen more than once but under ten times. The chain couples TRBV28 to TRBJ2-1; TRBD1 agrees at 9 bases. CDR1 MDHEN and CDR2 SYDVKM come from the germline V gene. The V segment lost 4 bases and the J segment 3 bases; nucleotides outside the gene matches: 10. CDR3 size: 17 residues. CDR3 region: CASSSAPGQGYYNEQFF. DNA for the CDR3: TGTGCCAGCAGTTCAGCCCCGGGACAGGGTTACTACAATGAGCAGTTCTTC.

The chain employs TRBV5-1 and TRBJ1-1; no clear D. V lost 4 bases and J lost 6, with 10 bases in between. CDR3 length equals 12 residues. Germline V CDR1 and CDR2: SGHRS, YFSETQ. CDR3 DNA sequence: TGCGCCAGCAGCCGAGACTTCTCTGAAGCTTTCTTT. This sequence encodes CASSRDFSEAFF.

The CDR3: CASTIQGANYGYTF. DNA for the CDR3: TGTGCCAGCACTATACAGGGAGCTAACTATGGCTACACCTTC. V usage is TRBV6-6 and J usage is TRBJ1-2, with D perhaps TRBD1 (6 bases). CDR1 is MNHNY and CDR2 is SVGAGI in the germline V gene (reference sequence). Trimming left V 7 bases short and J 0 bases short, with 12 bases between. This CDR3 region has 14 residues.